This entry lists 9 T cell receptor beta chains sequenced from one sample in a study of blood T cell repertoires in COVID-19. Sequencing was performed with immunoSEQ multiplex PCR; in TCRdb, only in-frame clones are kept and a portion is missing. This sample has 150,000 to 200,000 clones; roughly 79% occur once, and the top ten carry 22%. Material for sequencing was peripheral blood. Every receptor here comes from a woman of 80 years or more with acute or convalescent COVID-19.

V and J are TRBV2 and TRBJ2-7, with 10 bases lining up with TRBD1. Germline assignment: CDR1 SNHLY and CDR2 FYNNEI. The length of the CDR3 is 13 residues. The V segment lost 7 bases and the J segment 11 bases; nucleotides outside the gene matches: 11. The CDR3 region has the DNA TGTGCCAGCACGGCCCAGGGACAGGGGAAGGAGTACTTC. Protein product: CASTAQGQGKEYF.

The chain combines TRBV6-2 or TRBV6-3 with TRBJ2-2; 7 nucleotides align to TRBD1. Trimming at V came to 6 bases and at J to 2 bases, leaving 15 bases not matched to a gene. Germline V CDR1 and CDR2: MNHEY, SVGEGT. This CDR3 comprises 18 residues. CDR3 sequence: CASSQIRGRGSNTGELFF. The CDR3 coding sequence is TGTGCCAGCAGCCAAATCAGGGGCAGGGGGTCTAACACCGGGGAGCTGTTTTTT.

CDR3 in amino acids: CASSKESYEQYF. CDR3 nucleotide sequence: TGTGCCAGCAGCAAAGAATCGTACGAGCAGTACTTC. This chain joins TRBV7-9 and TRBJ2-7; D gene unclear. Per germline, CDR1 SEHNR and CDR2 FQNEAQ (reference sequence). With 5 bases removed from V and 4 bases from J, the gap between germline ends came to 9 bases. The CDR3 is 12 amino acids.

The chain carries TRBV13 and TRBJ2-7, with D possibly matching TRBD1 (5 bases). Germline values: CDR1 PRHDT, CDR2 FYEKMQ (reference sequence). Trimming removed 5 bases from V and 1 base from J, with 9 bases in between. This CDR3 has 13 residues. The DNA for the CDR3 is TGTGCCAGCAGCCGACAGATATCCTACGAGCAGTACTTC. It yields the protein CASSRQISYEQYF.

This clone appeared once. The chain carries TRBV12-3 or TRBV12-4 and TRBJ1-3; D is unclear. The CDR3 contains 13 residues. V lost 11 bases and J 0 bases, leaving 11 bases between the germline ends. CDR3 sequence reads: CAGRVSSGNTIYF. The CDR3 region has the DNA TGTGCCGGGAGGGTTAGCTCTGGAAACACCATATATTTT.

The rearrangement links TRBV5-1 to TRBJ1-1; D remains unclear. In germline, CDR1 is SGHRS, CDR2 YFSETQ. V dropped 1 base and J dropped 7 bases, with 14 bases sitting between them. The CDR3 loop spans 14 amino acids. DNA for the CDR3: TGCGCCAGCAGCTTGCAACCTACCCAAGTTGAAGCTTTCTTT. Translating it yields CASSLQPTQVEAFF.

The chain is built from TRBV4-3 and TRBJ1-2; D gene uncertain. Germline V gene data show CDR1 as LGHNA and CDR2 as YSLEER. The length of the CDR3 is 13 residues. V shed 2 bases and J shed 8 bases, with 12 bases lying between them. The CDR3 DNA follows: TGCGCCAGCAGCCAAATCCTGGGGAGCGGCTACACCTTC. Amino acids: CASSQILGSGYTF.

The rearrangement uses TRBV5-1 and TRBJ1-2, with 7 bases identical to TRBD1. Germline assignment: CDR1 SGHRS and CDR2 YFSETQ. The CDR3 has 13 amino acids. V trimming: 4 bases; J trimming: 3 bases; junction bases outside the gene matches: 3. CDR3 loop: CASSRGTDYGYTF. The CDR3 DNA reads as TGCGCCAGCAGCCGCGGGACAGACTATGGCTACACCTTC. The full variable domain, rest sourced from reference TRBV5-1 and TRBJ1-2, is KAGVTQTPRYLIKTRGQQVTLSCSPISGHRSVSWYQQTPGQGLQFLFEYFSETQRNKGNFPGRFSGRQFSNSRSEMNVSTLELGDSALYLCASSRGTDYGYTFGSGTRLTVV.

The chain joins TRBV5-1 to TRBJ2-1; a weak D match, TRBD1 (6 bases). Germline lookup yields CDR1 SGHRS and CDR2 YFSETQ. Between the trimmed V and J ends, which lost 7 bases and 0 bases, there was a span of 20 bases. CDR3 size: 17 residues. The CDR3 spells CASGTKQGASSYNEQFF. The CDR3 coding sequence is TGCGCCAGCGGGACCAAACAGGGTGCGAGCTCCTACAATGAGCAGTTCTTC.